This paragraph reports one T cell receptor beta chain. This sample is part of a study of PD-L1 blockade in urothelial cancer. This table comes from immunoSEQ multiplex PCR, and its TCRdb copy is limited to in-frame clones, with some not included. The table lists roughly 90,000 clones, more than 70% of them singletons. Time point indicated: pretreatment peripheral blood. Material: PBMCs, obtained around atezolizumab (anti-PD-L1) treatment. This TCR was sampled from a woman of 80 years or more with urothelial cancer.

CDR3 amino acids: CASSLADREETQYF. CDR3 in DNA: TGCGCCAGCAGCTTGGCCGACAGAGAAGAGACCCAGTACTTC. The chain has TRBV5-1 and TRBJ2-5; TRBD1 is a possible D gene (5 bases). Germline CDR1 reads SGHRS; CDR2 reads YFSETQ. Trimming shortened V by 0 bases and J by 3 bases, and 9 bases separated the two germline ends. This CDR3 comprises 14 residues.